The rows below give T cell receptor beta chains drawn from one sample of a study of cytomegalovirus exposure and HLA in healthy donors. Profiling relied on immunoSEQ multiplex PCR, and the TCRdb table lists in-frame clones only, not all of them. The sample has about 130,000 clones, around four fifths seen once. Sequenced: PBMCs. The receptors shown here come from a man aged 25 to 45 in good health. The conserved cysteine and the conserved F or W are not part of the CDR3 here. The order of the fields is V gene, CDR3 length, CDR3 protein.

>TRBV5-6|12
ASSLNRGSYEQY
>TRBV7-9|13
SSSLGSLGDTEAF
>TRBV14|10
ASSQGLQPQH
>TRBV5-1|11
ASSFPGEDTQY
>TRBV6-5|11
ASSYDRVGGAF
>TRBV5-1|13
ASSGGTGGRETQY
>TRBV18|10
ASSPRARLQY
>TRBV2|12
ASSGRVGTGELF
>TRBV6-6|12
ASSLAGGQNIQY
>TRBV7-3|14
ASSPGPPGQRNEQF
>TRBV19|8
ASKRTEAF
>TRBV5-5|13
ASSPGLAGDNEQF
>TRBV30|11
AWGRSAGETQY
>TRBV25-1|13
ASSPRDRLDYEQY
>TRBV2|12
ASSGIAVQETQY
>TRBV7-6|13
ASSLSGGAVDTQY
>TRBV7-9|12
SSSPQGESYEQY
>TRBV6-5|13
ASSWGAGSTDTQY
>TRBV7-3|11
ASSSIEADTQY
>TRBV10-1|16
ASSESWGGGSANYGYT
>TRBV7-3|12
ASSSGLAGGEQY
>TRBV18|13
ASSLSGQGALEQY
>TRBV5-1|13
ASTFQGQDNEKLF
>TRBV25-1|14
ASSESGVQPQETQY
>TRBV6-5|14
ASSYRRTGPGNTIY